This T cell receptor (beta chain) was profiled in a study of identical twins. As concerns this clonotype: What it binds is not known.

Study observations and caveats: Those out-of-frame alpha sequences shared by twins showed an excess of low generation probability. Carriage of fewer insertions was seen in abundant cord blood beta clonotypes, whereas memory repertoires showed none.

Unique molecular identifiers were in the cDNA, with template-switch universal primer binding. TCRdb reprocessed the 5' RACE reads with MiXCR, giving one entry per CDR3 protein. The top ten clones hold around 1.6% of a sample with just under 650,000 distinct CDR3 sequences, 7.1% of them seen once. V dropped 2 bases and J dropped 6; count of bases not matched to a gene: 5. The CDR3 has 15 amino acids. The germline V gene has CDR1 SGHVS and CDR2 FQNEAQ. This sample was also put to use in a study of yellow fever vaccine responses in identical twins.

The TCR sequence derives from a woman under 30 in good health. The sequencing sample was made of PBMCs. The chain employs TRBV7-8 and TRBJ2-1, with 9 bases fitting TRBD2. The CDR3 DNA sequence: TGTGCCAGCAGCTTACTAGCGGGGTTCGTCAATGAGCAGTTCTTC. Its translation: CASSLLAGFVNEQFF.